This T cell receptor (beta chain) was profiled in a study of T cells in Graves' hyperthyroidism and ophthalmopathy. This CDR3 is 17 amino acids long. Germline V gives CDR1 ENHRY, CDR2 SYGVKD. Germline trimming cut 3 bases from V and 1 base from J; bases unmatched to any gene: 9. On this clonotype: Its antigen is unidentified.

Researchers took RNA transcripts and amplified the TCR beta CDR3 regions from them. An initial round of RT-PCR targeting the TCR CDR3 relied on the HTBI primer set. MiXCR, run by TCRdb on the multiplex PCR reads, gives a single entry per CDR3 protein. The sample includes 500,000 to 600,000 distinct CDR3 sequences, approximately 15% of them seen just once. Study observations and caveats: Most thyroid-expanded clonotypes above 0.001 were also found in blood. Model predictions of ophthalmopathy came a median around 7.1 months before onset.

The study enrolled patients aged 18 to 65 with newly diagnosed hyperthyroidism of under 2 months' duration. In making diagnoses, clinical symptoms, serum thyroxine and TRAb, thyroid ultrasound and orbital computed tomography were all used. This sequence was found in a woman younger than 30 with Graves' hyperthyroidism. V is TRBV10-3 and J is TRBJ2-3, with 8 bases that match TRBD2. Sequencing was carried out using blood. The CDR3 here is CAISERGGPGGTDTQYF. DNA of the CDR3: TGTGCCATCAGTGAACGCGGGGGGCCTGGAGGCACAGATACGCAGTATTTT.